The clone carrying this TCR beta chain was seen a single time. Its cognate antigen is unknown. One junction end disagrees with the germline gene, perhaps due to a read error. Unsorted bulk tissue (about 20-32 mg) underwent RNA and DNA co-extraction. Treatment of the patients' primary liver carcinoma consisted of surgical resection. This specimen comes from a study of tumor-infiltrating lymphocytes in primary liver carcinoma. On the study more broadly: Participating patients were men and women between 30 and 69 years old. Study-level results: A significantly higher top-250-clone fraction was recorded for tumors than for blood (p = 0.039). It was observed that only about 7-24% of the top clones appeared in every one of the five tumor regions.

Total RNA amounting to 500 ng was the source from which TCR beta cDNA was made with a constant-region primer. Construction of TCR beta libraries relied on three successive nested multiplex PCR rounds employing slightly modified ARM-PCR. The study ran its first two PCR rounds for nine to ten cycles each, using TRBV1-TRBV30 forward primers and a C-beta reverse primer. TCRdb independently ran MiXCR on the multiplex PCR reads; one entry per CDR3 protein. The repertoire has about 190,000 distinct CDR3 sequences, 85% of them found once; the top ten carry around a sixth. The CDR3 contains 15 residues. Germline CDR1 and CDR2: MNHNS and SASEGT.

What was sequenced was tumor tissue from primary liver carcinoma. The source of this sequence is a man aged 35 to 55 with primary liver carcinoma and hepatitis B virus infection. The chain has TRBV6-1 and TRBJ2-7, with D hard to call. CDR3: CASSETMGSPFEQYF. The CDR3, as DNA: TGTGCCAGCAGTGAAACGATGGGGTCCCCCTTCGAGCAGTATTTC.